Here is one TCR beta chain with its context. Other DNA sequences within the sample encode an identical CDR3. This record comes from a study of blood T cell repertoires in COVID-19. The CDR3 contains 13 residues. The germline CDR1 and CDR2 sequences are MDHEN and SYDVKM. The germline V and J ends were trimmed by 3 bases and 2 bases, with 7 bases remaining between them. The method was immunoSEQ multiplex PCR; TCRdb's version includes in-frame clones alone and lacks a portion of them. The sample holds fewer than 350,000 clones, roughly 93% seen once. The TCR sequence derives from a woman aged 40 to 50 with acute COVID-19. The gene calls are TRBV28 and TRBJ1-2; unclear D gene. The specimen was PBMCs or T cells enriched from blood (not recorded which). CDR3 DNA sequence: TGTGCCAGCAGTTTTCGGGGAAACTATGGCTACACCTTC. Its protein product is CASSFRGNYGYTF.